This T cell receptor beta chain is from a study of shared clonotypes between healthy human individuals. Notes on the study in general: A generally larger estimated richness was seen in naive subsets than in memory subsets.

CD45RO+ cells went into CD8 memory alongside CCR7-negative CD45RA+ TemRA cells. Sequenced by immunoSEQ multiplex PCR; TCRdb stores in-frame clones only, minus some. The data show roughly 100,000 clones, roughly 70% seen once. As for this clone: Its antigen is undetermined.

Germline CDR1 is MDHEN and CDR2 is SYDVKM. Unmatched junction bases numbered 7, after V lost 5 bases and J lost 0 bases. The CDR3 loop spans 16 amino acids. The sequence was obtained from a woman aged 25 to 39 in good health. The V and J genes are TRBV28 and TRBJ2-1, with 7 bases that match TRBD1. Input material: memory CD8+ T cells sorted from blood. The sample's subset: CD45RO+ cells pooled with CCR7-negative TemRA cells. CDR3 in amino acids: CASSPRTGSSYNEQFF. The CDR3 nucleotides read TGTGCCAGCAGTCCGCGGACAGGAAGCTCCTACAATGAGCAGTTCTTC.